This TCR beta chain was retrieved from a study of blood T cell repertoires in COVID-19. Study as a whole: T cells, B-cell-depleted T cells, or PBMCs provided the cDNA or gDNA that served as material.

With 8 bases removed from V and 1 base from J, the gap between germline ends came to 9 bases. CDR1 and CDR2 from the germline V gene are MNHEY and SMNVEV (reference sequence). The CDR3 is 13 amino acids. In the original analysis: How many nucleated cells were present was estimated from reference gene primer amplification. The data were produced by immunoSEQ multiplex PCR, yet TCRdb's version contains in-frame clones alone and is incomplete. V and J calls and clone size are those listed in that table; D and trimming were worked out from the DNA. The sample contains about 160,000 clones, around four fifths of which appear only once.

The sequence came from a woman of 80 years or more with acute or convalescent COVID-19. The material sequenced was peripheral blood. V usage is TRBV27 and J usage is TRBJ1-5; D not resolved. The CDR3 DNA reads TGTGCCAGCGCCCGGTACAGCAATCAGCCCCAGCATTTT. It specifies CASARYSNQPQHF.